The rows below give T cell receptor beta chains drawn from one sample of a study of vaccination and CD4 T cells after COVID-19. Which antigens these TCRs recognize remains unknown. MiXCR was run by TCRdb on the PCR reads, yielding one entry per CDR3 protein. The table lists approximately 13,000 distinct CDR3 sequences, 25% to 30% of them singletons. Here the sequenced sample was CD4+ T cells from blood, cultured in vitro, taken before SARS-CoV-2 vaccination. The receptor source for this set is a human donor who received a COVID-19 vaccine. Each CDR3 is given with its conserved first and last residue. Fields, in order: D gene, V gene, J gene, clone size, CDR3 DNA, CDR3 protein. The D gene is left open where the match is weak. Part of the rows lack a size; the others show once, few, many or a class for expanded clones.

d_gene: TRBD2
v_gene: TRBV10-3
j_gene: TRBJ2-7
abundance: .
CDR3nt: TGTGCCATCAGCAGCGGGGGGGCCGGATACGAGCAGTACTTC
CDR3aa: CAISSGGAGYEQYF

d_gene: .
v_gene: TRBV19
j_gene: TRBJ1-1
abundance: .
CDR3nt: TGTGCCAGTAGTACCCGGGGGAGGACTGAAGCTTTCTTT
CDR3aa: CASSTRGRTEAFF

d_gene: .
v_gene: TRBV3-1
j_gene: TRBJ1-1
abundance: .
CDR3nt: TGTGCCAGCAGCCAACAGGGCGACACTGAAGCTTTCTTT
CDR3aa: CASSQQGDTEAFF

d_gene: .
v_gene: TRBV11-1
j_gene: TRBJ1-5
abundance: .
CDR3nt: TGTGCCAGCAGCTGGGGGGACGGTCGCCTTTTTCAGCCCCAGCATTTT
CDR3aa: CASSWGDGRLFQPQHF

d_gene: .
v_gene: TRBV24-1
j_gene: TRBJ2-3
abundance: .
CDR3nt: TGTGCCACCAGTGACCGAACGTGGCGTAGCACAGATACGCAGTATTTT
CDR3aa: CATSDRTWRSTDTQYF

d_gene: .
v_gene: TRBV6-5
j_gene: TRBJ1-3
abundance: .
CDR3nt: TGTGCCAGCAGTTACGTAAAGGGGAACACCATATATTTT
CDR3aa: CASSYVKGNTIYF

d_gene: .
v_gene: TRBV2
j_gene: TRBJ2-2
abundance: few
CDR3nt: TGTGCCACCGGGCCACAGGGGGGGGCGGACACCGGGGAGCTGTTTTTT
CDR3aa: CATGPQGGADTGELFF

d_gene: .
v_gene: TRBV11-2
j_gene: TRBJ2-2
abundance: .
CDR3nt: TGTGCCAGCAGCTTAGGGGGTAACACCGGGGAGCTGTTTTTT
CDR3aa: CASSLGGNTGELFF

d_gene: .
v_gene: TRBV6-5
j_gene: TRBJ2-5
abundance: .
CDR3nt: TGTGCCAGCAGTTACTCGTTGAGGCAAGAGACCCAGTACTTC
CDR3aa: CASSYSLRQETQYF

d_gene: TRBD1
v_gene: TRBV12-3/TRBV12-4
j_gene: TRBJ2-7
abundance: few
CDR3nt: TGTGCCAGCAGTCCTCGGACAGGATACTACGAGCAGTACTTC
CDR3aa: CASSPRTGYYEQYF

d_gene: TRBD2
v_gene: TRBV11-1
j_gene: TRBJ2-5
abundance: once
CDR3nt: TGTGCCAGCAGCTTGATTAGCGGGGGGGCGCAAGAGACCCAGTACTTC
CDR3aa: CASSLISGGAQETQYF

d_gene: .
v_gene: TRBV12-3/TRBV12-4
j_gene: TRBJ2-1
abundance: .
CDR3nt: TGTGCCAGCAGTTTAGCCAGGTGGAATGAGCAGTTCTTC
CDR3aa: CASSLARWNEQFF

d_gene: .
v_gene: TRBV5-1
j_gene: TRBJ1-1
abundance: .
CDR3nt: TGCGCCAGCAGCTTGGTCGTAGGGGCATTCATGAACACTGAAGCTTTCTTT
CDR3aa: CASSLVVGAFMNTEAFF

d_gene: TRBD2
v_gene: TRBV7-2
j_gene: TRBJ2-3
abundance: once
CDR3nt: TGTGCCAGCAGCCCAGCGGGGGTTTCCACAGATACGCAGTATTTT
CDR3aa: CASSPAGVSTDTQYF

d_gene: TRBD1
v_gene: TRBV20-1
j_gene: TRBJ2-1
abundance: .
CDR3nt: TGCAGTGCTTTATCCGGGACAGGGGTCTACAATGAGCAGTTCTTC
CDR3aa: CSALSGTGVYNEQFF

d_gene: .
v_gene: TRBV7-9
j_gene: TRBJ2-3
abundance: few
CDR3nt: TGTGCCAGCGGAACGGGGCAGGGGACCACAGATACGCAGTATTTT
CDR3aa: CASGTGQGTTDTQYF

d_gene: TRBD1
v_gene: TRBV11-3
j_gene: TRBJ2-5
abundance: .
CDR3nt: TGTGCCAGCAGCCCTGGACAGGGCGGGCAAGAGACCCAGTACTTC
CDR3aa: CASSPGQGGQETQYF

d_gene: TRBD1
v_gene: TRBV5-1
j_gene: TRBJ1-1
abundance: .
CDR3nt: TGCGCCAGCAGCCGACAGGGTGACACTGAAGCTTTCTTT
CDR3aa: CASSRQGDTEAFF

d_gene: .
v_gene: TRBV19
j_gene: TRBJ2-1
abundance: .
CDR3nt: TGTGCCACCCAACTGGGGCAGAGCTCCTACAATGAGCAGTTCTTC
CDR3aa: CATQLGQSSYNEQFF

d_gene: .
v_gene: TRBV2
j_gene: TRBJ1-5
abundance: .
CDR3nt: TGTGCCAGCATGGGGCAGGGAACTTATCAGCCCCAGCATTTT
CDR3aa: CASMGQGTYQPQHF

d_gene: .
v_gene: TRBV5-1
j_gene: TRBJ2-2
abundance: .
CDR3nt: TGCGCCAGCACCCGTAGTCGGGGGTCCAGCGGGGGGACAGGCACCGGGGAGCTGTTTTTT
CDR3aa: CASTRSRGSSGGTGTGELFF

d_gene: TRBD2
v_gene: TRBV12-3/TRBV12-4
j_gene: TRBJ2-3
abundance: .
CDR3nt: TGTGCCAGCAGCCAGAGCGGGGGTGGCGCAGATACGCAGTATTTT
CDR3aa: CASSQSGGGADTQYF

d_gene: .
v_gene: TRBV6-1
j_gene: TRBJ1-5
abundance: few
CDR3nt: TGTGCCAGCAGTGCCTCTCTTTTGGGCAGGGGCGGTGGTCAGCCCCAGCATTTT
CDR3aa: CASSASLLGRGGGQPQHF

d_gene: .
v_gene: TRBV7-2
j_gene: TRBJ2-5
abundance: few
CDR3nt: TGTGCCAGCAGCTTTCTTGGGGGGCAAGAGACCCAGTACTTC
CDR3aa: CASSFLGGQETQYF

d_gene: .
v_gene: TRBV15
j_gene: TRBJ1-1
abundance: medium-sized
CDR3nt: TGTGCCACCAGCAGAGAAAGGGGAGACACTGAAGCTTTCTTT
CDR3aa: CATSRERGDTEAFF

d_gene: .
v_gene: TRBV25-1
j_gene: TRBJ1-6
abundance: medium-sized
CDR3nt: TGTGCCAGCATCTACTCGGGAGGGGAGGATTCACCCCTCCACTTT
CDR3aa: CASIYSGGEDSPLHF

d_gene: .
v_gene: TRBV5-1
j_gene: TRBJ1-2
abundance: .
CDR3nt: TGCGCCAGCAGCTTGATCGACGGGGGTGACTATGGCTACACCTTC
CDR3aa: CASSLIDGGDYGYTF

d_gene: TRBD1
v_gene: TRBV2
j_gene: TRBJ2-5
abundance: .
CDR3nt: TGTGCCAGTCTAGGGGGCTCACTCGCAGAGACCCAGTACTTC
CDR3aa: CASLGGSLAETQYF

d_gene: .
v_gene: TRBV7-9
j_gene: TRBJ2-2
abundance: .
CDR3nt: TGTGCCAGCAGCTTACATCCTTTAGCCGGGGAGCTGTTTTTT
CDR3aa: CASSLHPLAGELFF

d_gene: .
v_gene: TRBV19
j_gene: TRBJ1-1
abundance: few
CDR3nt: TGTGCCAGTAGTATGTATACCGGGGTTGGGGACACTGAAGCTTTCTTT
CDR3aa: CASSMYTGVGDTEAFF

d_gene: .
v_gene: TRBV30
j_gene: TRBJ1-3
abundance: .
CDR3nt: TGTGCCAGGGATTCTAGCTCTGGAAACACCATATATTTT
CDR3aa: CARDSSSGNTIYF

d_gene: TRBD1
v_gene: TRBV6-5
j_gene: TRBJ1-2
abundance: few
CDR3nt: TGTGCCAGCAGTTACTACCGGGACAGGTTATTCGGCTACACCTTC
CDR3aa: CASSYYRDRLFGYTF

d_gene: TRBD1
v_gene: TRBV6-1
j_gene: TRBJ1-2
abundance: few
CDR3nt: TGTGCCAGCCGACGGGGACAGGGGTCTGGCTACACCTTC
CDR3aa: CASRRGQGSGYTF

d_gene: .
v_gene: TRBV6-1
j_gene: TRBJ1-1
abundance: few
CDR3nt: TGTGCCAGCAGTGCAATCTCTGAAGCTTTCTTT
CDR3aa: CASSAISEAFF

d_gene: .
v_gene: TRBV19
j_gene: TRBJ2-7
abundance: few
CDR3nt: TGTGCCAGTAGTAGGACAGCTACTACCTACGAGCAGTACTTC
CDR3aa: CASSRTATTYEQYF

d_gene: .
v_gene: TRBV7-7
j_gene: TRBJ2-5
abundance: few
CDR3nt: TGTGCCAGCAGCTTAGTTGTGGGGGGCCCTAGGGAGACCCAGTACTTC
CDR3aa: CASSLVVGGPRETQYF

d_gene: .
v_gene: TRBV19
j_gene: TRBJ2-6
abundance: .
CDR3nt: TGTGCCAGTAGTATAGACGAGGGATCTGGGGCCAACGTCCTGACTTTC
CDR3aa: CASSIDEGSGANVLTF

d_gene: .
v_gene: TRBV19
j_gene: TRBJ2-1
abundance: few
CDR3nt: TGTGCCAGTAGTATAGATACTGCCGGGGGTCAGGTCAGTGAGCAGTTCTTC
CDR3aa: CASSIDTAGGQVSEQFF

d_gene: .
v_gene: TRBV7-6
j_gene: TRBJ1-6
abundance: .
CDR3nt: TGTGCCAGCAGCTTACAGGGGAATTCACCCCTCCACTTT
CDR3aa: CASSLQGNSPLHF

d_gene: TRBD2
v_gene: TRBV5-1
j_gene: TRBJ2-5
abundance: .
CDR3nt: TGCGCCAGCAGCGAGGGTCCCGCGGGGGTAGGAGAGACCCAGTACTTC
CDR3aa: CASSEGPAGVGETQYF

d_gene: .
v_gene: TRBV6-5
j_gene: TRBJ1-2
abundance: .
CDR3nt: TGTGCCAGCAGTTCCCGTCAGCGGGGGGCCAGCTATGGCTACACCTTC
CDR3aa: CASSSRQRGASYGYTF

d_gene: TRBD2
v_gene: TRBV20-1
j_gene: TRBJ2-3
abundance: few
CDR3nt: TGCAGTGCTCTAATGGGGACTAGCGGGTCCCGCACAGATACGCAGTATTTT
CDR3aa: CSALMGTSGSRTDTQYF

d_gene: .
v_gene: TRBV21-1
j_gene: TRBJ1-5
abundance: .
CDR3nt: TGTGCCAGCAGTGACAGGGCCAAAAGCAATCAGCCCCAGCATTTT
CDR3aa: CASSDRAKSNQPQHF

d_gene: TRBD1
v_gene: TRBV6-1
j_gene: TRBJ1-2
abundance: .
CDR3nt: TGTGCCAGCGGGGACAGCCGATATGGCTACACCTTC
CDR3aa: CASGDSRYGYTF

d_gene: .
v_gene: TRBV24-1
j_gene: TRBJ2-1
abundance: .
CDR3nt: TGTGCCACCAGTGATTCCGGACAGCACAATGAGCAGTTCTTC
CDR3aa: CATSDSGQHNEQFF

d_gene: TRBD1
v_gene: TRBV12-3/TRBV12-4
j_gene: TRBJ2-2
abundance: few
CDR3nt: TGTGCCAGCAGTACGCGCTGGACAGGGTTAGGCGGGGAGCTGTTTTTT
CDR3aa: CASSTRWTGLGGELFF

d_gene: TRBD1
v_gene: TRBV20-1
j_gene: TRBJ1-6
abundance: .
CDR3nt: TGCAGTGCTAGATCCGGGACAGGGACCTATAATTCACCCCTCCACTTT
CDR3aa: CSARSGTGTYNSPLHF

d_gene: TRBD1
v_gene: TRBV2
j_gene: TRBJ1-1
abundance: .
CDR3nt: TGTGCCAGCGGGGCCCTAGGGGGCGCGCTGAACACTGAAGCTTTCTTT
CDR3aa: CASGALGGALNTEAFF

d_gene: .
v_gene: TRBV24-1
j_gene: TRBJ2-3
abundance: few
CDR3nt: TGTGCCACCAGTGGGTTGGATACGCAGTATTTT
CDR3aa: CATSGLDTQYF

d_gene: TRBD1
v_gene: TRBV20-1
j_gene: TRBJ2-7
abundance: .
CDR3nt: TGCAGTGCTAGAGGGGACCACAGGGGGCAGTACGAGCAGTACTTC
CDR3aa: CSARGDHRGQYEQYF

d_gene: .
v_gene: TRBV20-1
j_gene: TRBJ1-1
abundance: .
CDR3nt: TGCAGTGCTAGGGACGTAATGAACACTGAAGCTTTCTTT
CDR3aa: CSARDVMNTEAFF

d_gene: TRBD1
v_gene: TRBV6-5
j_gene: TRBJ1-1
abundance: .
CDR3nt: TGTGCCAGCAGTTACGGCCAGGACAGGGACACTGAAGCTTTCTTT
CDR3aa: CASSYGQDRDTEAFF

d_gene: .
v_gene: TRBV19
j_gene: TRBJ2-1
abundance: .
CDR3nt: TGTGCCAGTAGTATGGGTCATGTAGGTACAACTGAGCAGTTCTTC
CDR3aa: CASSMGHVGTTEQFF

d_gene: TRBD2
v_gene: TRBV6-5
j_gene: TRBJ2-7
abundance: .
CDR3nt: TGTGCCGGCAGTTACTCTGAGCGGGGCGGGCGGTACTTC
CDR3aa: CAGSYSERGGRYF